These 22 T cell receptor beta chains came from one sample sequenced in a study of Tregs in tolerant kidney transplant recipients. The repertoire was sequenced with immunoSEQ multiplex PCR; TCRdb's copy has only in-frame clones and lacks some. This table has around 77,000 clones, 95% to 98% appearing once. The material sequenced was CD4+ T cells from blood, taken before the transplant. These TCRs come from a human donor who received a combined kidney and bone marrow transplant.

J is TRBJ2-1 and V is TRBV4-3; 10 bases align to TRBD2. Germline CDR1 LGHNA, CDR2 YSLEER. V was pared by 1 base and J by 3 bases, with 3 bases of the junction left unmatched. This CDR3 region has 16 residues. DNA of the CDR3: TGCGCCAGCAGCCAAGCGAGCGGGAGGGGCTACAATGAGCAGTTCTTC. Its translation: CASSQASGRGYNEQFF.

The chain combines TRBV6-4 with TRBJ2-1, with 14 bases matching TRBD2. This CDR3 region has 16 residues. V was clipped by 0 bases and J by 9 bases; unmatched bases: 4. The V gene's germline CDR1 is MRHNA and CDR2 SNTAGT. The CDR3 DNA follows: TGTGCCAGCAGTGACTCGGGACTAGCGGGGGCTACTGAGCAGTTCTTC. It codes for CASSDSGLAGATEQFF.

The V and J genes are TRBV5-1 and TRBJ2-7; 10 bases fit TRBD1. The CDR3 loop spans 16 amino acids. The ends lost 4 bases at V and 4 bases at J; junction bases unmatched: 11. CDR1 is SGHRS, CDR2 YFSETQ, per germline. The CDR3 reads CASSVDAGTGVYEQYF. The CDR3 bases are TGCGCCAGCAGCGTTGACGCCGGGACAGGGGTTTACGAGCAGTACTTC.

This chain joins TRBV10-3 and TRBJ2-1; D gene ambiguous. This CDR3 comprises 9 residues. With 10 bases removed from V and 9 bases from J, the gap between germline ends came to 7 bases. Germline V gene data show CDR1 as ENHRY and CDR2 as SYGVKD. CDR3 DNA sequence: TGTGCCACCGGGTCTGAGCAGTTCTTC. Residues: CATGSEQFF.

This clone has just one count. The gene calls are TRBV9 and TRBJ2-7; 7 bases align to TRBD2. This CDR3 is built from 16 residues. Germline V gene lookup returns CDR1 SGDLS and CDR2 YYNGEE. V shed 5 bases, J shed 7 bases, and the junction held 18 bases outside the gene matches. The CDR3 DNA is TGTGCCAGCAGTGTTTCCTCCGGGACTACCCCCTTAGAGCAGTACTTC. This gives the protein CASSVSSGTTPLEQYF.

The sample holds one count of this clone. This chain connects TRBV7-6 to TRBJ2-5, with 7 bases aligning to TRBD1. The junction had 9 bases not matched to a gene; V was cut back by 0 bases and J by 5 bases. The CDR3 is 16 amino acids. The germline gives CDR1 SGHVS, CDR2 FNYEAQ. CDR3 bases: TGTGCCAGCAGCTTAGCAGGGGGCGGCCCCCAGGAGACCCAGTACTTC. It codes for CASSLAGGGPQETQYF.

The rearrangement links TRBV5-4 to TRBJ1-1; D is uncertain. Trimming pared 1 base from V and 5 bases from J, leaving 12 bases between. CDR1 SGHNT and CDR2 YYREEE come from the germline V gene (reference sequence). The CDR3 is 14 amino acids. In nucleotides, the CDR3 is TGTGCCAGCAGCTTGTCGGCGGGGAGGACTGAAGCTTTCTTT. Its protein is CASSLSAGRTEAFF.

The chain has TRBV29-1 and TRBJ2-7; 7 bases line up with TRBD1. Germline CDR1 SQVTM, CDR2 ANQGSEA. The CDR3 loop spans 13 amino acids. J lost 2 bases, V lost 4 bases, and 5 bases had no gene match. The chain's CDR3 is CSVGQGSTYEQYF. CDR3 DNA: TGCAGCGTTGGACAGGGCTCGACCTACGAGCAGTACTTC.

This chain uses TRBV5-6 with TRBJ2-1, with 10 nucleotides matching TRBD2. This CDR3 spans 16 amino acids. The germline V gene encodes CDR1 SGHDT and CDR2 YYEEEE. With V trimmed by 0 bases and J by 4 bases, 4 bases remained unmatched. CDR3 sequence (DNA): TGTGCCAGCAGCTTGGGCCTAGCGGGAGCATACAATGAGCAGTTCTTC. The encoded protein is CASSLGLAGAYNEQFF.

The rearrangement joins TRBV18 to TRBJ1-1; D not resolved. Germline CDR1 and CDR2: KGHSH and LQKENI. The germline V and J ends were trimmed by 2 bases and 8 bases, with 12 bases remaining between them. CDR3 size: 13 residues. The CDR3 sequence: CASSPGGELEAFF. CDR3 DNA: TGTGCCAGCTCACCAGGTGGAGAACTGGAAGCTTTCTTT.

In nucleotides, the CDR3 is TGTGCCAGTAGTATAGATTTGGCTGGCTACACCTTC. Protein: CASSIDLAGYTF. This chain uses TRBV19 with TRBJ1-2; D is unresolved. The germline V gene has CDR1 LNHDA and CDR2 SQIVND (reference sequence). This CDR3 spans 12 amino acids. V was clipped by 0 bases and J by 7 bases, with 6 bases between them.

This clone was recorded once. The V gene is TRBV7-3, the J gene TRBJ2-1, with D tentatively TRBD2 (6 bases). V was shortened by 1 base and J by 2 bases, with 12 bases between the two germline ends. CDR3 length: 16 amino acids. Looked up from germline, CDR1 is SGHTA and CDR2 is FQGTGA. CDR3 protein: CASSLNPTRAYNEQFF. The CDR3, as DNA: TGTGCCAGCAGCTTAAACCCGACTAGGGCCTACAATGAGCAGTTCTTC.

This clone was seen only once. The rearrangement uses TRBV5-1 and TRBJ1-1, with 8 bases that match TRBD1. This CDR3 has 13 residues. The ends lost 4 bases at V and 7 bases at J; junction bases unmatched: 6. Looked up from germline, CDR1 is SGHRS and CDR2 is YFSETQ. CDR3 DNA: TGCGCCAGCAGCCAGACAGGGGTCATTGAAGCTTTCTTT. This encodes CASSQTGVIEAFF.

This sequence joins TRBV7-8 and TRBJ2-3; a weak D match, TRBD1 (5 bases). V was trimmed by 8 bases and J by 4 bases, leaving 19 bases between them. The V gene's germline CDR1 is SGHVS and CDR2 FQNEAQ. This CDR3 comprises 15 residues. In DNA, the CDR3 is TGTGCCAGCTGCTACTCTACAGGTCTCGCAGATACGCAGTATTTT. Translated: CASCYSTGLADTQYF.

This rearrangement joins TRBV30 to TRBJ2-5; 10 nucleotides match TRBD1. This CDR3 comprises 15 residues. With 3 bases clipped from V and 2 bases from J, the junction kept 6 bases outside the gene matches. Germline V gives CDR1 GTSNPN, CDR2 SVGIG (reference sequence). CDR3 residues: CAWSGGQGGQETQYF. The CDR3 DNA reads TGTGCCTGGAGCGGAGGACAGGGGGGGCAAGAGACCCAGTACTTC.

The genes are TRBV18 and TRBJ2-5; no clear D. Germline V gene sequence: CDR1 KGHSH, CDR2 LQKENI. The CDR3 has 11 amino acids. The germline V and J ends were trimmed by 3 bases and 5 bases, with 4 bases remaining between them. CDR3 loop: CASSPGETQYF. The DNA for the CDR3 is TGTGCCAGCTCACCGGGCGAGACCCAGTACTTC.

This rearrangement joins TRBV19 to TRBJ2-1; the match to TRBD2 covers 7 bases. V lost 5 bases, J lost 0 bases, and 13 bases stayed unmatched. In germline, CDR1 is LNHDA, CDR2 SQIVND (reference sequence). The CDR3 is 18 amino acids. In DNA, the CDR3 is TGTGCCAGTAGTTCCGTATGGTCCCTAGCGGACTCCTACAATGAGCAGTTCTTC. As protein: CASSSVWSLADSYNEQFF.

V is TRBV4-2 and J is TRBJ1-2; TRBD1 matches at 7 bases. V gave up 0 bases and J gave up 7 bases; unmatched junction bases: 5. CDR1 and CDR2 (germline): LGHNA, YNFKEQ. CDR3 size: 14 residues. CDR3 amino acids: CASSQDTRGIGYTF. For the CDR3, the DNA is TGTGCCAGCAGCCAAGACACCAGGGGGATTGGCTACACCTTC.

The chain links TRBV7-2 to TRBJ2-5; TRBD1 aligns across 10 bases. The trim removed 5 bases at V and 7 bases at J, leaving 13 bases unmatched. Germline values: CDR1 SGHTA, CDR2 FQGNSA. The CDR3 contains 16 residues. CDR3 coding DNA: TGTGCCAGCAGCATTCCGGGACAGGGGCCCCGGGGGACCCAGTACTTC. Amino acid sequence: CASSIPGQGPRGTQYF.

This clone was recorded once. The rearrangement links TRBV21-1 to TRBJ1-1; the DNA was not used to check the table's D call, TRBD1. TRBV21-1 is designated a pseudogene. CDR3 length: 15 residues. The CDR3 loop reads CASSKSGQPNTEAFF. Here the CDR3 DNA reads TGTGCCAGCAGCAAATCGGGACAGCCGAACACTGAAGCTTTCTTT.

Concerning this clone: This same CDR3 is encoded by further DNA sequences in the sample. The V call is TRBV27, the J call TRBJ2-7, with D tentatively TRBD1 (5 bases). The CDR3 loop spans 15 amino acids. Germline values: CDR1 MNHEY, CDR2 SMNVEV (reference sequence). The V gene lost 1 base and the J gene lost 0 bases, with 10 bases spanning the gap. The CDR3 loop is CASSLLGQGSYEQYF. CDR3 coding DNA: TGTGCCAGCAGTTTATTGGGTCAGGGCTCCTACGAGCAGTACTTC.

The chain uses TRBV7-9 and TRBJ2-2; 8 positions agree with TRBD1. V gave up 5 bases and J gave up 1 base; unmatched junction bases: 3. The CDR3 length is 15 residues. Germline CDR1 reads SEHNR; CDR2 reads FQNEAQ (reference sequence). Here the CDR3 DNA reads TGTGCCAGCAGCCCCGACAGGGGGAACACCGGGGAGCTGTTTTTT. Translating it yields CASSPDRGNTGELFF.